The clone carrying this T cell receptor (beta chain) was counted once. What it binds is unknown. The entry originates in a study of graft-versus-host responses after intestinal transplantation. Using immunoSEQ multiplex PCR, the repertoire was profiled, and TCRdb retains in-frame clones only, with some absent. This sample carries 90,000 to 120,000 clones, approximately 86% of them seen once, and the ten largest clones take less than 0.8%. Study-level results: Recipient marrow showed GvH clones, some seen first in ileum or blood.

The sample was unstimulated CD4+ T cells sorted from spleen or lymph node cells, taken before transplant. This clonotype was sampled from a human donor who was the organ donor for an intestinal transplant.

In DNA form, the CDR3 reads TGTGCCAGCAGAAGGGACAGGGGTAAGGTCGGGCTAGGAAGCACAGATACGCAGTATTTT. Its translation: CASRRDRGKVGLGSTDTQYF. V is TRBV2 and J is TRBJ2-3; 10 bases are a match to TRBD1. The CDR3 has 20 residues. J was trimmed by 0 bases and V by 6 bases; bases with no gene match: 18. The germline V gene encodes CDR1 SNHLY and CDR2 FYNNEI.